Following are 7 T cell receptor beta chains from one sample sequenced in a study of blood T cell repertoires in COVID-19. Produced via immunoSEQ multiplex PCR; TCRdb's table is partial and in-frame only. The sample consists of 120,000 or so clones, 90% of them appearing once. The sequenced sample was peripheral blood. Receptors originate from a man in his 60s with COVID-19, enrolled during active disease.

The chain carries TRBV14 and TRBJ1-6, with 11 bases lining up with TRBD1. Per the germline V gene, CDR1 is SGHDN and CDR2 is FVKESK. The CDR3 sequence is 15 residues long. V dropped 4 bases and J dropped 10; count of bases not matched to a gene: 6. Here the CDR3 DNA reads TGTGCCAGCAGCCTCAGGACAGGGGGCAGGTCACCCCTCCACTTT. Translating gives CASSLRTGGRSPLHF.

The V and J genes are TRBV28 and TRBJ2-7, with TRBD2 identical over 7 bases. The V gene end was trimmed by 3 bases and the J gene end by 0 bases; junction bases not matched to a gene: 14. The CDR3 sequence is 18 residues long. Germline CDR1 MDHEN, CDR2 SYDVKM. The CDR3 nucleotides read TGTGCCAGCAGTTTGGGGATTTATAGCGGGTCTGACTCCTACGAGCAGTACTTC. Its translation is CASSLGIYSGSDSYEQYF.

The V gene is TRBV24-1, the J gene TRBJ1-1; D perhaps matches TRBD1 (6 bases). CDR3 size: 15 residues. Germline lookup yields CDR1 KGHDR and CDR2 SFDVKD. V was shortened by 2 bases and J by 5 bases, with 14 bases between the two germline ends. CDR3 DNA: TGTGCCACCAGTGATTCTCAGGGGTTCCCGACTGAAGCTTTCTTT. It codes for CATSDSQGFPTEAFF.

The chain links TRBV18 to TRBJ2-5; D gene uncertain. Trimming took 5 bases from V and 2 from J, leaving 12 bases between them. The CDR3 is 14 residues long. The V gene's germline CDR1 is KGHSH and CDR2 LQKENI. CDR3 in DNA: TGTGCCAGCTCATCCCCGACACCACAAGAGACCCAGTACTTC. Its protein product is CASSSPTPQETQYF.

The V and J genes are TRBV29-1 and TRBJ2-7, with 7 bases identical to TRBD1. The CDR3 is 14 amino acids. Germline V gene lookup returns CDR1 SQVTM and CDR2 ANQGSEA. V lost 7 bases and J lost 4; bases outside the gene matches: 13. The DNA for the CDR3 is TGCAGCGCTCAAATACAGGGGAATGGTTACGAGCAGTACTTC. This encodes CSAQIQGNGYEQYF.

The CDR3 nucleotides read TGCAGCGCCGCGGGGGACGCAGATACGCAGTATTTT. This sequence encodes CSAAGDADTQYF. The chain links TRBV29-1 to TRBJ2-3, with TRBD2 matching 7 bases. V dropped 7 bases and J dropped 4; count of bases not matched to a gene: 5. CDR3 length equals 12 residues. CDR1 and CDR2 from the germline V gene are SQVTM and ANQGSEA.

The chain recombines TRBV18 with TRBJ1-4, with TRBD1 matching over 8 bases. Germline assignment: CDR1 KGHSH and CDR2 LQKENI. This CDR3 is built from 16 residues. V shed 0 bases, J shed 2 bases, and the junction held 2 bases outside the gene matches. The CDR3: CASSPPRTGTNEKLFF. DNA of the CDR3: TGTGCCAGCTCACCACCGAGGACAGGGACTAATGAAAAACTGTTTTTT.